The 8 T cell receptor beta chains reported below all come from one sample, sequenced in a study of metastatic and nonmetastatic thyroid tumors. Via MiXCR, TCRdb re-called the PCR reads. The table lists tens of thousands of clones, about an eighth of them singletons. Before thyroid surgery, none of the patients had received any treatment. Sequencing was done on a sample of blood. These receptors came from a female donor with papillary thyroid cancer or a benign thyroid nodule (not recorded which). Some clones in this sample may be carry-over from other donors' samples.

This clone has a count of ten or more. This chain links TRBV12-3 or TRBV12-4 with TRBJ2-1; 8 bases agree with TRBD2. This CDR3 spans 15 amino acids. The V and J ends lost 3 bases and 7 bases, in that order; junction bases with no gene match: 8. The CDR3 region is CASSFHFQRENEQFF. In DNA, the CDR3 is TGTGCCAGCAGTTTTCATTTCCAGCGGGAGAATGAGCAGTTCTTC.

This clone has a count of ten or more. This clone may be a read error of a much larger clone one base away. The gene calls are TRBV6-5 and TRBJ2-7; D is unresolved. From germline, CDR1 is MNHEY and CDR2 SVGAGI. The CDR3 runs 15 residues. Trimming left V 2 bases short and J 2 bases short, with 13 bases between. The CDR3 region is CASSYVRGTTYEQYF. The CDR3, as DNA: TGTGCCAGCAGTTACGTGCGAGGAACCACCTACGAGCAGTACTTC.

This clone was recorded many times. The rearrangement uses TRBV28 and TRBJ2-3; D not resolved. There are 17 residues in the CDR3. The V and J ends lost 5 bases and 0 bases respectively, with 18 bases between them. Germline V lookup: CDR1 MDHEN, CDR2 SYDVKM. The CDR3 loop is CASSPTPETQSTDTQYF. The CDR3 region has the DNA TGTGCCAGCAGTCCCACCCCCGAGACCCAAAGCACAGATACGCAGTATTTT.

This clone was recorded at least ten times. V and J are TRBV12-3 or TRBV12-4 and TRBJ2-1; 10 nucleotides line up with TRBD2. The CDR3 has 14 amino acids. The J segment lost 6 bases and the V segment lost 4 bases, leaving 3 bases of the junction unmatched. The CDR3 nucleotides are TGTGCCAGCAGTTCTAGCGGGAGCACCAATGAGCAGTTCTTC. Its translation: CASSSSGSTNEQFF.

This clone was seen ten or more times. The V gene is TRBV4-3, the J gene TRBJ2-3; D gene unclear. Germline lookup yields CDR1 LGHNA and CDR2 YSLEER. The CDR3 spans 15 residues. Between the trimmed V and J ends, which lost 3 bases and 0 bases, there was a span of 10 bases. CDR3 in DNA: TGCGCCAGCAGCCATTACGACACTAGCACAGATACGCAGTATTTT. Translated: CASSHYDTSTDTQYF.

Of note for this clone: This CDR3 is also generated by other DNA sequences in the sample. This chain uses TRBV7-3 with TRBJ2-1, with 9 bases fitting TRBD1. The V gene's germline CDR1 is SGHTA and CDR2 FQGTGA. With 5 bases clipped from V and 5 bases from J, the junction kept 4 bases outside the gene matches. CDR3 size: 14 residues. The DNA for the CDR3 is TGTGCCAGCAGCCTAGGACAGGGGCACAATGAGCAGTTCTTC. This codes for CASSLGQGHNEQFF. The entire variable domain, with the rest obtained from reference TRBV7-3 and TRBJ2-1, is as follows: GAGVSQTPSNKVTEKGKYVELRCDPISGHTALYWYRQSLGQGPEFLIYFQGTGAADDSGLPNDRFFAVRPEGSVSTLKIQRTERGDSAVYLCASSLGQGHNEQFFGPGTRLTVL.

Regarding this clone: Sequence at one end of the junction differs from germline and may be a read error. The chain combines TRBV19 with TRBJ1-5; 8 nucleotides agree with TRBD1. Germline V CDR1 and CDR2: LNHDA, SQIVND (reference sequence). The CDR3 sequence is 15 residues long. This CDR3 is CASSCQQGGNQPRHF. CDR3 nucleotides: TGTGCCAGTAGCTGTCAACAGGGGGGCAATCAGCCCCGGCATTTT.

This clone was counted many times. This chain connects TRBV6-2 or TRBV6-3 to TRBJ1-1; tentatively, D is TRBD1 (5 bases). This CDR3 is built from 14 residues. Germline assignment: CDR1 MNHEY and CDR2 SVGEGT. Trimming cost V 0 bases and J 2 bases, with 7 bases left between them. CDR3 in amino acids: CASSYSGVNTEAFF. The DNA of the CDR3 is TGTGCCAGCAGTTACTCAGGGGTTAACACTGAAGCTTTCTTT.